The clone carrying this T cell receptor (beta chain) was detected ten times or more. Its target is unknown. This sample is drawn from a study of T-cell memory formation after mild COVID-19. Study results and limitations: Clones that contracted from day 15 to 85 were balanced CD4/CD8, while later expanders leaned CD4+. Within pre-infection memory, some responding clones were found, suggesting cross-reactive memory joined.

This CDR3 comprises 15 residues. Germline V gene lookup returns CDR1 SEHNR and CDR2 FQNEAQ (reference sequence). V was pared by 1 base and J by 4 bases, with 11 bases between. TCRdb called the 5' RACE reads again in MiXCR, with one record for every CDR3 protein. The sample yields nearly 110,000 distinct CDR3 sequences, more than 15% seen once. The source material was PBMCs or a T cell subset sorted from them (not recorded which). This chain connects TRBV7-9 to TRBJ2-1, with TRBD1 as a possible D gene (6 bases). This clonotype was sampled from an adult woman who had mild COVID-19 (a few samples of this study predate the infection). Cell type and time point are not known. DNA of the CDR3: TGTGCCAGCAGCTTAGGGACAGCGCTTTACAATGAGCAGTTCTTC. Amino acid sequence: CASSLGTALYNEQFF.